The entry below describes one TCR beta chain. Germline V lookup: CDR1 MNHNS, CDR2 SASEGT. V was trimmed by 0 bases and J by 2 bases, leaving 11 bases between them. This CDR3 contains 15 residues. TCRdb's table, derived via immunoSEQ multiplex PCR, lists solely in-frame clones and lacks some. The sample includes over a million clones, more than 65% of them seen just once. The data were taken from a study of shared clonotypes between healthy human individuals. Source material: memory CD4+ T cells sorted from blood. The subset was: CD45RA-negative fraction. The sequence was obtained from a man between 18 and 29 years old in good health. The genes are TRBV6-1 and TRBJ2-7; TRBD2 might be the D (6 bases). The CDR3 is CASSEATGTPYEQYF. DNA for the CDR3: TGTGCCAGCAGTGAAGCAACCGGGACTCCCTACGAGCAGTACTTC.